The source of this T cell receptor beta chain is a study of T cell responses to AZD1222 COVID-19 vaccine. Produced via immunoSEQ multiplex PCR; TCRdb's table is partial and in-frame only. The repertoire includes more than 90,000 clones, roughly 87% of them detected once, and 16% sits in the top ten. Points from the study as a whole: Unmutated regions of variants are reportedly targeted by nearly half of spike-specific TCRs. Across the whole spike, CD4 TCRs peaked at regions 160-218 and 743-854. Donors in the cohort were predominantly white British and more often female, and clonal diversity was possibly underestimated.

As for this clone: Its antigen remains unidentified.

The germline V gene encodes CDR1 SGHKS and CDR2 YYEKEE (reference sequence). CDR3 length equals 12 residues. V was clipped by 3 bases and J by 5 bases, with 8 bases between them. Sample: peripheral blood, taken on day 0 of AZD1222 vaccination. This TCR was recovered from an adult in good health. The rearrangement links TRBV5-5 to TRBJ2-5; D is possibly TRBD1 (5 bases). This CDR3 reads CASSWGYETQYF. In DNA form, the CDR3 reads TGTGCCAGCAGCTGGGGCTATGAGACCCAGTACTTC.